The following is a T cell receptor (beta chain) sequence with its context. Its antigen is currently unknown. The record originates from a study of cytomegalovirus exposure and HLA in healthy donors. Whole-study results and caveats: Later on, a genetic analysis was performed. It linked a missense variant in DCLRE1C with V- and J-gene trimming of TCR beta. Investigators reported some 150 TCR beta chains as tied to cytomegalovirus.

Both 60 Vbeta primers and 13 Jbeta primers went into the PCR. The protocol was immunoSEQ multiplex PCR, while the TCRdb copy is restricted to in-frame clones and leaves out a portion. Here the sample spans about 110,000 clones, about three quarters being singletons. With 2 bases clipped from V and 10 bases from J, the junction kept 9 bases outside the gene matches. CDR3 length: 16 residues. Per germline, CDR1 SGHNT and CDR2 YYREEE (reference sequence). This receptor was identified in a female donor in good health and CMV-seropositive. The sequencing input was PBMCs. This rearrangement joins TRBV5-4 to TRBJ2-1; 13 nucleotides line up with TRBD2. The CDR3 nucleotides are TGTGCCAGCAGCTTCCTTAAGACTAGCGGGGGGTTAGAGCAGTTCTTC. Protein product: CASSFLKTSGGLEQFF.